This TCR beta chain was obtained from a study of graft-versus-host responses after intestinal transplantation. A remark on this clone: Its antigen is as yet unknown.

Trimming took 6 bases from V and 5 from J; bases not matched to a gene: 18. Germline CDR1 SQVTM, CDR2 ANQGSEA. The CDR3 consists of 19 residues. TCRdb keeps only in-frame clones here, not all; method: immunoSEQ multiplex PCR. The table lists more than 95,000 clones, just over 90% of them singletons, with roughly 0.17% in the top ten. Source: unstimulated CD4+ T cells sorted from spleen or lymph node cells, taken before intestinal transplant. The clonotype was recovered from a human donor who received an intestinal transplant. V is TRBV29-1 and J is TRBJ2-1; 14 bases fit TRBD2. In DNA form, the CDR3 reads TGCAGCGTGTACAACCTTTTGACTAGCGGGAGGGCCGGACACAATGAGCAGTTCTTC. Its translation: CSVYNLLTSGRAGHNEQFF.